The 25 T cell receptor beta chains listed next were all sequenced from one sample in a study of T cells after yellow fever vaccination (dated by TCRdb to about 2019). The treatment or condition label here, explained by the study, means: live attenuated yellow fever vaccine strain. The library was produced with 5' RACE. Sequenced using an Illumina HiSeq 2500. Using fastp at Q25 and MiXCR, TCRdb reprocessed the public reads and kept productive beta chains. Rows are combined by CDR3 protein, so each entry shows the most common genes and DNA. This sample gives some 9,600 distinct CDR3 sequences in total; around 4.8% of them show up just once. The ten most abundant clones make up about 1.6% of the sample. The specimen comprised PBMCs, either bulk or a sorted T-cell subset (CD4+, CD8+, memory, or dextramer-sorted; not recorded which), sampled roughly 15 days after the first yellow fever vaccination. Receptor source: a man younger than 35 who received the YFV17D yellow fever vaccine.

This clonotype was counted many times. In DNA, the CDR3 is TGTGCCAGCAGCACCCGGGCTCTCAGGGGCGGCTACACCTTC. Protein product: CASSTRALRGGYTF. The V gene is TRBV9, the J gene TRBJ1-2, with D tentatively TRBD1 (6 bases). Germline lookup yields CDR1 SGDLS and CDR2 YYNGEE. The CDR3 sequence is 14 residues long. V lost 4 bases and J 8 bases, leaving 18 bases between the germline ends.

In this sample, this clonotype turned up many times. V is TRBV5-1 and J is TRBJ1-1, with D possibly being TRBD1 (5 bases). V was trimmed by 0 bases and J by 7 bases, leaving 16 bases between them. The CDR3 covers 15 residues. Germline assignment: CDR1 SGHRS and CDR2 YFSETQ. Here the CDR3 reads CASSLESRVEGEAFF. CDR3 sequence (DNA): TGCGCCAGCAGCTTGGAAAGCAGGGTCGAGGGTGAAGCTTTCTTT.

By share, this clonotype counts as medium-sized (0.01 to 0.1%). This rearrangement joins TRBV5-1 to TRBJ2-3; D may be TRBD1 or TRBD2 (5 bases each). Trimming pared 0 bases from V and 0 bases from J, leaving 14 bases between. Germline V gene sequence: CDR1 SGHRS, CDR2 YFSETQ. The CDR3 totals 17 residues. The CDR3, as DNA: TGCGCCAGCAGCTTGGCCGGGACGCCCCTAAGCACAGATACGCAGTATTTT. This encodes CASSLAGTPLSTDTQYF.

Many counts were recorded for this clonotype. The chain couples TRBV25-1 to TRBJ2-7; 7 nucleotides align to TRBD2. V lost 6 bases and J lost 2; bases outside the gene matches: 4. From germline, CDR1 is MGHDK and CDR2 SYGVNS. The CDR3 length is 13 residues. CDR3 sequence reads: CASRGGSAYEQYF. The DNA of the CDR3 is TGTGCCAGCAGGGGGGGGTCCGCCTACGAGCAGTACTTC.

The sample holds many counts of this clonotype. The rearrangement links TRBV7-3 to TRBJ2-2; TRBD1 aligns across 9 bases. This CDR3 is 21 amino acids long. CDR1 is SGHTA and CDR2 is FQGTGA in the germline V gene. V lost 4 bases and J lost 5; bases outside the gene matches: 23. Here the CDR3 DNA reads TGTGCCAGCAGCTCCGCTTTGTTCCGGACAGGGGTTAGTAAGAAGACCGGGGAGCTGTTTTTT. It codes for CASSSALFRTGVSKKTGELFF.

Within the sample, this clonotype is medium-sized (0.01 to 0.1%). The chain carries TRBV5-1 and TRBJ2-5; perhaps TRBD2 as D (6 bases). The length of the CDR3 is 15 residues. Trimming took off 0 bases at V and 2 bases at J, with 11 bases between the two ends. The germline V gene encodes CDR1 SGHRS and CDR2 YFSETQ. DNA of the CDR3: TGCGCCAGCAGCTTGGACCCGGGACTTCAAGAGACCCAGTACTTC. Its protein product is CASSLDPGLQETQYF.

By proportion, this clonotype is medium-sized. As DNA, the CDR3 is TGCGCCAGCAGCTTGGCCTGGGGGGGCGATACGCAGTATTTT. Translation: CASSLAWGGDTQYF. The V gene is TRBV5-1, the J gene TRBJ2-3; weak D call: TRBD2 (7 bases). This CDR3 region has 14 residues. Trimming stripped 0 bases from V and 6 bases from J, with 11 bases between. Germline values: CDR1 SGHRS, CDR2 YFSETQ.

This clonotype is termed medium-sized. This chain connects TRBV9 to TRBJ2-1; D unresolved. CDR1 and CDR2 from the germline V gene are SGDLS and YYNGEE. Deletions cut 3 bases from V and 4 bases from J, with 5 bases between. The CDR3 runs 12 residues. The CDR3 is CASSASYNEQFF. In DNA, the CDR3 is TGTGCCAGCAGCGCTAGTTACAATGAGCAGTTCTTC. The full variable domain, its missing parts supplied by reference TRBV9 and TRBJ2-1, is DSGVTQTPKHLITATGQRVTLRCSPRSGDLSVYWYQQSLDQGLQFLIQYYNGEERAKGNILERFSAQQFPDLHSELNLSSLELGDSALYFCASSASYNEQFFGPGTRLTVL.

By share, this clonotype ranks as medium-sized. The chain employs TRBV7-2 and TRBJ2-1, with D possibly matching TRBD1 (5 bases). V was cut by 4 bases and J by 8 bases, with 12 bases left in between. The germline V gene has CDR1 SGHTA and CDR2 FQGNSA. The CDR3 loop spans 13 amino acids. Written as DNA, the CDR3 is TGTGCCAGCAGCTCAGCAGGGCACCATGAGCAGTTCTTC. Translated, it gives CASSSAGHHEQFF.

In this sample, this clonotype is medium-sized. This rearrangement joins TRBV9 to TRBJ2-1; D unresolved. Per the germline V gene, CDR1 is SGDLS and CDR2 is YYNGEE. The CDR3 runs to 13 residues. Trimming stripped 4 bases from V and 9 bases from J, with 14 bases between. The CDR3 bases are TGTGCCAGCAGCCTAAGCCCCCCTTCTGAGCAGTTCTTC. Amino acid sequence: CASSLSPPSEQFF.

The chain has TRBV24-1 and TRBJ1-1, with D perhaps TRBD1 (5 bases). Trimming left V 4 bases short and J 6 bases short, with 17 bases between. Germline values: CDR1 KGHDR, CDR2 SFDVKD. The CDR3 is 15 amino acids. The CDR3 DNA reads TGTGCCACCAGTGAACCGATGACGGGACGCCCTGAAGCTTTCTTT. Protein: CATSEPMTGRPEAFF.

This clonotype has at least ten counts. This chain connects TRBV5-1 to TRBJ2-5, with 7 nucleotides matching TRBD1. The CDR3 spans 15 residues. Germline V gene data show CDR1 as SGHRS and CDR2 as YFSETQ. V dropped 4 bases and J dropped 2; count of bases not matched to a gene: 8. The CDR3 DNA reads as TGCGCCAGCAGCCTCACCGGGACAGTACAAGAGACCCAGTACTTC. Translation gives CASSLTGTVQETQYF.

Judged by abundance, this clonotype is medium-sized. The chain is built from TRBV4-1 and TRBJ2-7; possible D gene TRBD2, 6 bases. Germline lookup yields CDR1 MGHRA and CDR2 YSYEKL. V dropped 1 base and J dropped 7 bases, with 20 bases sitting between them. The CDR3 extends over 16 amino acids. The CDR3 spells CASSQVPSGSGREQYV. Written as DNA, the CDR3 is TGCGCCAGCAGCCAAGTGCCAAGCGGGTCAGGGAGGGAGCAGTACGTC.

In its sample, this clonotype is medium-sized. The rearrangement uses TRBV5-1 and TRBJ2-3, with a possible D match to TRBD1 (5 bases). The germline V and J ends were trimmed by 4 bases and 5 bases, with 11 bases remaining between them. Per the germline V gene, CDR1 is SGHRS and CDR2 is YFSETQ. The CDR3 contains 13 residues. CDR3 bases: TGCGCCAGCAGCCTACGACAGAGAGATACGCAGTATTTT. This encodes CASSLRQRDTQYF.

Ten or more counts support this clonotype. V gene TRBV6-9 combines with J gene TRBJ1-3; D call uncertain. The CDR3 runs 15 residues. With 3 bases removed from V and 3 bases from J, the gap between germline ends came to 12 bases. CDR1 is MNHGY and CDR2 is SVAAGI in the germline V gene. The CDR3 DNA is TGTGCCAGCAGTTACTCTCCATATGGTGGAAACACCATATATTTT. Protein product: CASSYSPYGGNTIYF.

This clonotype was seen many times. CDR3 DNA: TGTGCCAGCAGCTTGGCCACGGTCGCAGGGAACAATCAGCCCCAGCATTTT. Amino acid sequence: CASSLATVAGNNQPQHF. J is TRBJ1-5 and V is TRBV5-8; perhaps TRBD1 as D (5 bases). The CDR3 covers 17 residues. CDR1 and CDR2 (germline): SGHTS, YDEGEE. The V end was cut by 0 bases, the J end by 3 bases, with 16 bases between.

This chain connects TRBV18 to TRBJ2-1, with D tentatively TRBD1 (6 bases). Germline V gene data show CDR1 as KGHSH and CDR2 as LQKENI. The CDR3 loop spans 12 amino acids. V lost 2 bases and J 10 bases, leaving 9 bases between the germline ends. In DNA, the CDR3 is TGTGCCAGCTCACCAACAGGGCCGGAGCAGTTCTTC. Translation: CASSPTGPEQFF.

This clonotype was recorded many times. The gene calls are TRBV5-1 and TRBJ2-5; perhaps TRBD1 as D (5 bases). The CDR3 runs 13 residues. The germline V gene has CDR1 SGHRS and CDR2 YFSETQ. Trimming shortened V by 0 bases and J by 7 bases, and 10 bases separated the two germline ends. The CDR3 here is CASSLDLQGTQYF. For the CDR3, the DNA is TGCGCCAGCAGCTTGGACCTGCAGGGGACCCAGTACTTC.

This clonotype was seen at least ten times. V is TRBV7-2 and J is TRBJ2-3; maybe TRBD2 (7 bases). This CDR3 is built from 15 residues. CDR1 and CDR2 (germline): SGHTA, FQGNSA. V was shortened by 5 bases and J by 1 base, with 13 bases between the two germline ends. Written as DNA, the CDR3 is TGTGCCAGCAGCCCCCCGGGGGGCCGCACAGATACGCAGTATTTT. Its protein is CASSPPGGRTDTQYF.

The gene calls are TRBV5-3 and TRBJ1-2, with a tentative D call TRBD1 (5 bases). TRBV5-3 is an open reading frame, and its role is uncertain. This CDR3 is built from 14 residues. V was pared by 8 bases and J by 4 bases, with 18 bases between. CDR3: CARSPGLSSYGYTF. CDR3 DNA: TGTGCCAGGAGCCCGGGGCTCAGCAGCTATGGCTACACCTTC.

This clonotype was seen repeatedly, ten times or more. CDR3 DNA sequence: TGTGCCATCAGTGAGGTTGGGAACTCTGGAAACACCATATATTTT. Amino acid sequence: CAISEVGNSGNTIYF. The chain links TRBV10-3 to TRBJ1-3; D is unclear. The V gene lost 2 bases and the J gene lost 0 bases, with 8 bases spanning the gap. The V gene's germline CDR1 is ENHRY and CDR2 SYGVKD. This CDR3 has 15 amino acids.

There are many counts of this clonotype. The rearrangement uses TRBV18 and TRBJ2-3, with 7 nucleotides matching TRBD2. The V gene's germline CDR1 is KGHSH and CDR2 LQKENI. The CDR3 sequence is 15 residues long. After removal of 4 bases from V and 0 bases from J, the junction contained 4 bases not matched to a gene. CDR3 residues: CASSRKRDSTDTQYF. As DNA, the CDR3 is TGTGCCAGCTCACGAAAGCGGGACAGCACAGATACGCAGTATTTT.

Many counts were recorded for this clonotype. The chain recombines TRBV5-1 with TRBJ2-3; D gene uncertain. V was clipped by 0 bases and J by 2 bases, with 10 bases between them. Germline lookup yields CDR1 SGHRS and CDR2 YFSETQ. The CDR3 sequence is 15 residues long. The DNA of the CDR3 is TGCGCCAGCAGCTTGGGACACCCTAACACAGATACGCAGTATTTT. Protein sequence: CASSLGHPNTDTQYF.

At least ten counts were recorded for this clonotype. V and J are TRBV7-2 and TRBJ2-7; 8 bases fit TRBD1. Germline trimming cut 5 bases from V and 0 bases from J; bases unmatched to any gene: 6. This CDR3 contains 15 residues. CDR1 and CDR2 (germline): SGHTA, FQGNSA. Here the CDR3 reads CASSVDRASSYEQYV. CDR3 bases: TGTGCCAGCAGCGTGGACAGGGCCAGCTCCTACGAGCAGTACGTC.

This clonotype was counted many times. This rearrangement joins TRBV29-1 to TRBJ2-5; 7 bases agree with TRBD1. The V segment lost 7 bases and the J segment 5 bases; nucleotides outside the gene matches: 19. In germline, CDR1 is SQVTM, CDR2 ANQGSEA. The CDR3 covers 16 residues. The CDR3 region is CSGLAPRQGVSETQYF. The CDR3, as DNA: TGCAGCGGTTTAGCCCCGAGACAGGGTGTTTCGGAGACCCAGTACTTC.